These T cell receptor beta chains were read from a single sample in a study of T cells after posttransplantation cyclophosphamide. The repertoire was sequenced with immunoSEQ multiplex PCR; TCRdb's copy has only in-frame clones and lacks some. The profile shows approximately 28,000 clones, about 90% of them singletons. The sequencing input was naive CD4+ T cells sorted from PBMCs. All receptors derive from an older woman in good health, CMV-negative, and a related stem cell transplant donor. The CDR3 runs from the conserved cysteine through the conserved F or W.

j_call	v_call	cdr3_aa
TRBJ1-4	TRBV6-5	CASSLRNEKLFF
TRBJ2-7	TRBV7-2	CASSRQGHEQYF
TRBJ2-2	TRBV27	CASSLMGGTGELFF
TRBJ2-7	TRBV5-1	CASSPGTSGYEQYF
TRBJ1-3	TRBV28	CASSTSGTGESFAGVYTIYF
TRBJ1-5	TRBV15	CATSGKETQPQHF
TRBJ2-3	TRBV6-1	CASSERGQYTDTQYF
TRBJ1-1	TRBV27	CASSEQGANTEAFF
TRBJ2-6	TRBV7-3	CASSHNRGQTSGANVLTF
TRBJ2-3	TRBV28	CASSLAGTAAGDTQYF
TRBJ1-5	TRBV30	CAWSGQRDQPQHF
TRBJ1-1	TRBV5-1	CASSLEAGRNTEAFF
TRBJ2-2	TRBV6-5	CASSTGGTTGELFF